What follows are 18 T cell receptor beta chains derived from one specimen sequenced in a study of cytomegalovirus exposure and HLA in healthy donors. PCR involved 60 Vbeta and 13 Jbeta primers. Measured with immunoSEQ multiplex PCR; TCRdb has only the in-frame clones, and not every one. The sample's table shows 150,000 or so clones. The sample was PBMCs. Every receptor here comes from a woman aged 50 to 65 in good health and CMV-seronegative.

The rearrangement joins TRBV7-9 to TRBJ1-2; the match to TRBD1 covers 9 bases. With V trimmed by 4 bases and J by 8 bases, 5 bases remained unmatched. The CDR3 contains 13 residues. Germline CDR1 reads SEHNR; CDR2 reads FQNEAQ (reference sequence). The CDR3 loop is CASSSTGGNGYTF. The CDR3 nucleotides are TGTGCCAGCAGCTCGACAGGGGGTAACGGCTACACCTTC.

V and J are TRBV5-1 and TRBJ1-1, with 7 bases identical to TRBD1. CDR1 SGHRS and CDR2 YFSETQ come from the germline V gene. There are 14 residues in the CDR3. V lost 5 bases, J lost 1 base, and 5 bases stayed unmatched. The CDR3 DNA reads TGCGCCAGCAGGACCGGGACAGAGAACACTGAAGCTTTCTTT. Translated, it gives CASRTGTENTEAFF.

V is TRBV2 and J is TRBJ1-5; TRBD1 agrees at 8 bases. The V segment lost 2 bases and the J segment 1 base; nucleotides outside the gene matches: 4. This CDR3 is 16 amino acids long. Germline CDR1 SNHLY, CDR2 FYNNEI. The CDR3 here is CASSERRQGSNQPQHF. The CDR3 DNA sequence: TGTGCCAGCAGTGAAAGACGACAGGGGAGCAATCAGCCCCAGCATTTT.

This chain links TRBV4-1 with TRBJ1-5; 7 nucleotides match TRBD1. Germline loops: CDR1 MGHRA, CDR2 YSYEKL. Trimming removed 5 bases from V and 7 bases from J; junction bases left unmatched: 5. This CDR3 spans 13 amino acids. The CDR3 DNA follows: TGCGCCAGCAGCGAAACAGGGGAGCAGCCCCAGCATTTT. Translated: CASSETGEQPQHF.

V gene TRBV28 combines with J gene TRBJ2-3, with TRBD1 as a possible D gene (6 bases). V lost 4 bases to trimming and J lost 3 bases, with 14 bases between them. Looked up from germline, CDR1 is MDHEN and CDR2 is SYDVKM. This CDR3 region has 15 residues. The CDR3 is CASSSLDRNTDTQYF. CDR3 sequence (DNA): TGTGCCAGCAGTTCTTTGGACAGAAATACAGATACGCAGTATTTT.

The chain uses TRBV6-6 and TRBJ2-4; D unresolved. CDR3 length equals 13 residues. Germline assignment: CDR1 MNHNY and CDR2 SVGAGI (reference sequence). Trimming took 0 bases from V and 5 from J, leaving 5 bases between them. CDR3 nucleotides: TGTGCCAGCAGTTACTCTACGGAAAACATTCAGTACTTC. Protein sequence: CASSYSTENIQYF.

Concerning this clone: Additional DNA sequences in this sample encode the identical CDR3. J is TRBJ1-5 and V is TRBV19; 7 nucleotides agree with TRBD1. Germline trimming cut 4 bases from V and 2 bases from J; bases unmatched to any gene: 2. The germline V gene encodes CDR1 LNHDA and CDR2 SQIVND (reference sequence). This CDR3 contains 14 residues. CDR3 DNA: TGTGCCAGTAGTACCACAGGGGGCAATCAGCCCCAGCATTTT. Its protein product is CASSTTGGNQPQHF.

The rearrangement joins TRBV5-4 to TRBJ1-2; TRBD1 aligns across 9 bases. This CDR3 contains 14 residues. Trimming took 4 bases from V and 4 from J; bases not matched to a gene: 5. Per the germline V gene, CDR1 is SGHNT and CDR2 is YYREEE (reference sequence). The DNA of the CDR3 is TGTGCCAGCAGCACGGGACAGGGCGTCTATGGCTACACCTTC. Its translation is CASSTGQGVYGYTF.

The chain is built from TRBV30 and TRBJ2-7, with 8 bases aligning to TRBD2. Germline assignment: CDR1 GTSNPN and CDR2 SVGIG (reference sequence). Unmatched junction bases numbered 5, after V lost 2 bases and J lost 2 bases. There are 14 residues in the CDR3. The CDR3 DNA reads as TGTGCCTGGAGTATAGCGGGATACGCCTACGAGCAGTACTTC. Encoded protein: CAWSIAGYAYEQYF.

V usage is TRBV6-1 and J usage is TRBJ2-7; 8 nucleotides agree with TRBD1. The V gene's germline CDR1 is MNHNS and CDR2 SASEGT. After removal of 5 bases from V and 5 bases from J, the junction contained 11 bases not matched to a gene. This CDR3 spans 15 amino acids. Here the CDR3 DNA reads TGTGCCAGCAGTCGCAACGGACAGGGACCCAACGAGCAGTACTTC. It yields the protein CASSRNGQGPNEQYF.

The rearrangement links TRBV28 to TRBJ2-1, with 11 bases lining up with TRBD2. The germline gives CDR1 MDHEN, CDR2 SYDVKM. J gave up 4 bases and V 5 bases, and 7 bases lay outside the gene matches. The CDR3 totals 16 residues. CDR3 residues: CASSPRTSGFYNEQFF. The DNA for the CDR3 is TGTGCCAGCAGTCCTCGGACTAGCGGGTTTTACAATGAGCAGTTCTTC.

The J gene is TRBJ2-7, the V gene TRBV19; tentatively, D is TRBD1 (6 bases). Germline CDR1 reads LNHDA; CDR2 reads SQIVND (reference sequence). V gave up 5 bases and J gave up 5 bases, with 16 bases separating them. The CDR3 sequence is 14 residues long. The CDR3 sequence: CASSPPYRAHEQYF. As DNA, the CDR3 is TGTGCCAGTAGTCCCCCTTACAGGGCCCACGAGCAGTACTTC.

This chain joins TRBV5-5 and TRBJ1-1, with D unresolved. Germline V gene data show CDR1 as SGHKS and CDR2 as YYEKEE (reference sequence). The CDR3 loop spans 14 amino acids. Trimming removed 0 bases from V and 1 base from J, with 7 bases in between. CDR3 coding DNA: TGTGCCAGCAGCTTGGTCTATGGGAACACTGAAGCTTTCTTT. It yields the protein CASSLVYGNTEAFF.

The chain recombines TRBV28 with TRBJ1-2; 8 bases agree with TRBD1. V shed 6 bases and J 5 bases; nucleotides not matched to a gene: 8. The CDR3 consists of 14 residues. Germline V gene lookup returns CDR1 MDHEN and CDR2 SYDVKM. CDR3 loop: CASSPGQVGYGYTF. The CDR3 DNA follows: TGTGCCAGCAGCCCGGGACAGGTGGGGTATGGCTACACCTTC.

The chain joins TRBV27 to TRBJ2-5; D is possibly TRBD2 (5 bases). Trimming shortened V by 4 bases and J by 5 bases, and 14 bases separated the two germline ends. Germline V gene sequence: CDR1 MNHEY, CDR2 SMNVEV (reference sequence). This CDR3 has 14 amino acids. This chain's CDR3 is CASSSGLLGETQYF. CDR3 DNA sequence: TGTGCCAGCAGTTCAGGACTGCTTGGGGAGACCCAGTACTTC.

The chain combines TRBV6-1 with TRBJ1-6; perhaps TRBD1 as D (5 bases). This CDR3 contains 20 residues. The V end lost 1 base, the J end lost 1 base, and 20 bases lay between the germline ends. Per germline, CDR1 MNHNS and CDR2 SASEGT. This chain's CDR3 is CASSEERQGGAMSYNSPLHF. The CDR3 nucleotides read TGTGCCAGCAGTGAAGAGAGGCAGGGTGGAGCGATGTCCTATAATTCACCCCTCCACTTT.

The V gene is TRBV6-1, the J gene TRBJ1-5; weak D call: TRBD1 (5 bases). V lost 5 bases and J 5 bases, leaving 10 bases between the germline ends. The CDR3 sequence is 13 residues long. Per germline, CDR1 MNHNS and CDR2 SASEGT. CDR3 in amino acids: CASSTIRDQPQHF. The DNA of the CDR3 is TGTGCCAGCAGTACTATCAGGGATCAGCCCCAGCATTTT.

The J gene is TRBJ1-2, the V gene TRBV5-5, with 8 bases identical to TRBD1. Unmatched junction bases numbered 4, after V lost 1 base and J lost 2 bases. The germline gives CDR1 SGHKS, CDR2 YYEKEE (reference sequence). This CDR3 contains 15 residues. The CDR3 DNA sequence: TGTGCCAGCAGCTTGCTCAGGGGGCTGAACTATGGCTACACCTTC. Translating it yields CASSLLRGLNYGYTF.